This T cell receptor beta chain was recovered during a study of OX40 agonist ivuxolimab in advanced cancers. Study context: Dose-escalation patients were diagnosed with hepatocellular carcinoma, melanoma, renal cell cancer or head and neck cancer. Partial responses were achieved by three patients: one hepatocellular carcinoma, two cutaneous melanoma. Study conclusions and caveats: Relatively little clonal expansion, among the lowest observed, appeared in partial responders at 0.1-3.0 mg/kg. Determination of antigen specificity was not performed for the expanded peripheral T cells.

Regarding this clone: As yet, its antigen is unknown.

Germline V gene sequence: CDR1 SGDLS, CDR2 YYNGEE. This CDR3 has 15 amino acids. Trimming took 3 bases from V and 1 from J, leaving 10 bases between them. Only in-frame clones appear in the TCRdb table, and some are missing; sequencing was by immunoSEQ multiplex PCR. The table shows fewer than 15,000 clones, with more than 70% occurring only once. This sequence was found in an adult with an advanced solid tumor such as melanoma, head and neck, liver or kidney cancer. Sequenced material: CD4+ or CD8+ T cells sorted from blood, taken in a trial of the OX40 agonist ivuxolimab. The chain has TRBV9 and TRBJ2-2; TRBD1 or TRBD2 may be the D gene (5 bases each). CDR3 sequence (DNA): TGTGCCAGCAGCGACATTGGGGGGAACACCGGGGAGCTGTTTTTT. This encodes CASSDIGGNTGELFF.